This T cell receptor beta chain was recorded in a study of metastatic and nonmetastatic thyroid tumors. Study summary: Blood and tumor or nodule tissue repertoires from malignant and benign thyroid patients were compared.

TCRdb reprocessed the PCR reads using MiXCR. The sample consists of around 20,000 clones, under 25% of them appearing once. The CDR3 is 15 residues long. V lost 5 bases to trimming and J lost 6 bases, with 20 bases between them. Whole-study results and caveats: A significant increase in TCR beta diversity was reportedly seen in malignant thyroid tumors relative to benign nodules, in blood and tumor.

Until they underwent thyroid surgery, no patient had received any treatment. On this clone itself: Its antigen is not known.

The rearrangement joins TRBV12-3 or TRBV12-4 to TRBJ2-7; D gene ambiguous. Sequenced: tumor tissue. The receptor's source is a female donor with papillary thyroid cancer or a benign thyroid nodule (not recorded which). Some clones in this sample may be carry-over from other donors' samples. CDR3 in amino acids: CASSLRFKGSGEQYF. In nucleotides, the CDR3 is TGTGCCAGCAGTCTCCGGTTTAAAGGGTCCGGCGAGCAGTACTTC.